The sequence of this T cell receptor (beta chain) was determined in a study of shared T cell receptors in the human thymus. Germline loops: CDR1 SGHDT, CDR2 YYEEEE. This CDR3 has 16 amino acids. Trimming took off 4 bases at V and 8 bases at J, with 22 bases between the two ends. Sequencing was performed with immunoSEQ multiplex PCR; in TCRdb, only in-frame clones are kept and a portion is missing. Of approximately 730,000 clones in the sample, approximately 83% were seen once. This sample was shared with a second study, whose subject was human thymus T cells. Turning to that study: Having corrective surgery for congenital heart defects, healthy Finnish infants were the ones who donated. Thymic material originated from resections removed in the course of corrective heart surgery. It looked as if thymic and blood repertoires used V and J genes in a biased way. Thymic repertoires overlap heavily among unrelated individuals, related research has reported.

Input material: thymocytes. The source is a girl in the first two years of life with a congenital heart defect. The chain has TRBV5-6 and TRBJ2-4; a possible D gene is TRBD2 (5 bases). CDR3 nucleotides: TGTGCCAGCAGCCCCAACCGGTGGGAGCCCCGGGACATTCAGTACTTC. Protein: CASSPNRWEPRDIQYF.